This T cell receptor (beta chain) appears in the sequencing data of a study of T cell responses to AZD1222 COVID-19 vaccine. As regards this clone: Its cognate antigen is unknown.

Study findings and constraints: Females outnumbered males among donors, who were mostly white British; clonal diversity was possibly underestimated.

Clones were read by immunoSEQ multiplex PCR, and TCRdb kept only the in-frame ones, dropping some. This repertoire shows about 140,000 clones, roughly nine tenths found once; its top ten account for about 1.5%. The specimen was peripheral blood, collected on day 0 of AZD1222 vaccination. The sequence came from an adult in good health.

The CDR3 DNA follows: TGTGCCAGCAGTTCCCACACGGGCGAGCAGTACTTC. Translation: CASSSHTGEQYF. The chain joins TRBV12-3 or TRBV12-4 to TRBJ2-7; no clear D. The CDR3 runs to 12 residues. The ends were cut back, 4 bases at V and 6 bases at J, with 10 bases in the middle.